What follows are 17 T cell receptor beta chains derived from one specimen sequenced in a study of cytomegalovirus exposure and HLA in healthy donors. Method: immunoSEQ multiplex PCR; TCRdb's copy keeps in-frame clones and lacks some. Of about 95,000 clones listed, less than 85% were seen once; the top ten hold 20%. The sample was PBMCs. The receptor set was obtained from a man aged 18 to 30 in good health and CMV-seropositive.

This sequence joins TRBV5-6 and TRBJ2-1, with 13 positions matching TRBD2. Trimming at V came to 8 bases and at J to 6 bases, leaving 8 bases not matched to a gene. Germline CDR1 is SGHDT and CDR2 is YYEEEE. This CDR3 is built from 15 residues. The DNA for the CDR3 is TGTGCCAGTCAACTAGCGGGAGGGCCGGTCAATGAGCAGTTCTTC. It codes for CASQLAGGPVNEQFF.

As concerns this clone: At one of its ends the junction is not consistent with the germline gene, which may arise from a read error. Other nucleotide sequences from this sample produce the same CDR3. The chain employs TRBV7-2 and TRBJ2-5; no clear D. Looked up from germline, CDR1 is SGHTA and CDR2 is FQGNSA. The CDR3 extends over 12 amino acids. In nucleotides, the CDR3 is TGTGCTAGCAGCCCGGGCCAAGAGACCCAGTACTTC. Translation: CASSPGQETQYF.

V usage is TRBV7-9 and J usage is TRBJ2-5; 7 bases fit TRBD2. The junction had 10 bases not matched to a gene; V was cut back by 5 bases and J by 1 base. The CDR3 is made up of 16 amino acids. Germline V gene sequence: CDR1 SEHNR, CDR2 FQNEAQ (reference sequence). CDR3 in amino acids: CASSPGTGGPQETQYF. CDR3 coding DNA: TGTGCCAGCAGCCCAGGGACGGGAGGCCCCCAAGAGACCCAGTACTTC.

This rearrangement joins TRBV5-1 to TRBJ1-4; 9 bases align to TRBD1. The trim removed 3 bases at V and 7 bases at J, leaving 13 bases unmatched. CDR1 is SGHRS and CDR2 is YFSETQ in the germline V gene. The CDR3 length is 17 residues. The CDR3 nucleotides are TGCGCCAGCAGCTGGACAGGGGCCCTGGTTAGCGGTGAAAAACTGTTTTTT. Translating gives CASSWTGALVSGEKLFF.

This clone has a handful of counts. J is TRBJ2-1 and V is TRBV19; 8 positions match TRBD2. There are 14 residues in the CDR3. Germline CDR1 is LNHDA and CDR2 is SQIVND (reference sequence). V was clipped by 2 bases and J by 8 bases; unmatched bases: 5. In DNA, the CDR3 is TGTGCCAGTAGTATACAGCGGGAGCAAGATGAGCAGTTCTTC. Amino acids: CASSIQREQDEQFF.

J is TRBJ1-1 and V is TRBV6-5, with D perhaps TRBD1 (5 bases). This CDR3 spans 14 amino acids. Trimming shortened V by 2 bases and J by 4 bases, and 11 bases separated the two germline ends. Looked up from germline, CDR1 is MNHEY and CDR2 is SVGAGI. This chain's CDR3 is CASSYAGRSTEAFF. CDR3 coding DNA: TGTGCCAGCAGTTACGCAGGGAGGAGCACTGAAGCTTTCTTT.

The rearrangement joins TRBV4-1 to TRBJ1-2, with 11 bases identical to TRBD1. Germline CDR1 MGHRA, CDR2 YSYEKL. Trimming took 5 bases from V and 6 from J; bases not matched to a gene: 11. This CDR3 is 16 amino acids long. The CDR3 DNA sequence: TGCGCCAGCAGCTTGTGGACAGGGGGCGTCCCGGATGGCTACACCTTC. Amino acids: CASSLWTGGVPDGYTF.

The gene calls are TRBV2 and TRBJ2-1; 12 bases are shared with TRBD1. The CDR3 loop spans 17 amino acids. Germline assignment: CDR1 SNHLY and CDR2 FYNNEI. Germline trimming cut 4 bases from V and 3 bases from J; bases unmatched to any gene: 7. For the CDR3, the DNA is TGTGCCAGCAGTGGGGACAGGGGGCATCCAGACTACAATGAGCAGTTCTTC. Translation: CASSGDRGHPDYNEQFF.

The gene calls are TRBV7-8 and TRBJ2-5; TRBD2 agrees at 7 bases. The CDR3 runs 15 residues. V lost 5 bases to trimming and J lost 5 bases; unmatched junction nucleotides: 11. From germline, CDR1 is SGHVS and CDR2 FQNEAQ. CDR3 coding DNA: TGTGCCAGCAGCCGACTAGCCGGAGCAACGGAGACCCAGTACTTC. Its protein is CASSRLAGATETQYF.

The sample holds a few counts of this clone. The J gene is TRBJ2-7, the V gene TRBV30; no definite D call. V was shortened by 0 bases and J by 5 bases, with 8 bases between the two germline ends. The CDR3 is 12 amino acids. Germline-derived CDR1 and CDR2 are GTSNPN and SVGIG (reference sequence). The CDR3 protein is CAWSVEGHEQYV. Written as DNA, the CDR3 is TGTGCCTGGAGTGTAGAAGGACACGAGCAGTACGTC.

Worth noting for this clone: This sample includes further DNA sequences coding for the same CDR3. V is TRBV29-1 and J is TRBJ1-5, with 9 bases lining up with TRBD1. Unmatched junction bases numbered 1, after V lost 6 bases and J lost 4 bases. CDR1 is SQVTM and CDR2 is ANQGSEA in the germline V gene. This CDR3 contains 12 residues. CDR3 nucleotide sequence: TGCAGCGTGGGGACAGGGAATCAGCCCCAGCATTTT. Amino acid sequence: CSVGTGNQPQHF.

V and J are TRBV27 and TRBJ1-1; the D is unclear. The germline CDR1 and CDR2 sequences are MNHEY and SMNVEV (reference sequence). This CDR3 is built from 13 residues. The V end lost 5 bases, the J end lost 0 bases, and 7 bases lay between the germline ends. This chain's CDR3 is CASSPAMNTEAFF. The DNA for the CDR3 is TGTGCCAGCAGTCCCGCGATGAACACTGAAGCTTTCTTT.

The chain uses TRBV27 and TRBJ2-7; 9 bases are shared with TRBD1. Germline trimming cut 6 bases from V and 2 bases from J; bases unmatched to any gene: 5. The CDR3 totals 14 residues. The V gene's germline CDR1 is MNHEY and CDR2 SMNVEV (reference sequence). The CDR3 sequence: CASSSTGGTYEQYF. The DNA for the CDR3 is TGTGCCAGCAGCTCGACAGGGGGGACCTACGAGCAGTACTTC.

The chain is built from TRBV29-1 and TRBJ1-1; no clear D gene. Trimming removed 3 bases from V and 4 bases from J, with 12 bases in between. The V gene's germline CDR1 is SQVTM and CDR2 ANQGSEA. The CDR3 contains 13 residues. CDR3 nucleotides: TGCAGCGTTGAGGAGGAGGCGGGCACTGAAGCTTTCTTT. Amino acids: CSVEEEAGTEAFF.

The CDR3 is CASTLAGGHEQYF. The CDR3 DNA sequence: TGTGCCAGCACTCTAGCGGGAGGGCACGAGCAGTACTTC. The chain is built from TRBV25-1 and TRBJ2-7; 12 positions match TRBD2. The germline V gene has CDR1 MGHDK and CDR2 SYGVNS. There are 13 residues in the CDR3. V was clipped by 7 bases and J by 5 bases; unmatched bases: 3.

J is TRBJ2-3 and V is TRBV27; 8 bases align to TRBD2. Germline loops: CDR1 MNHEY, CDR2 SMNVEV (reference sequence). Trimming cost V 7 bases and J 4 bases; bases outside gene matches: 7. The CDR3 length is 14 residues. For the CDR3, the DNA is TGTGCCAGCACCAACGGGGGGGGCTCAGATACGCAGTATTTT. Protein product: CASTNGGGSDTQYF.

This chain uses TRBV5-1 with TRBJ1-2, with TRBD1 identical over 10 bases. Germline lookup yields CDR1 SGHRS and CDR2 YFSETQ. J lost 4 bases, V lost 4 bases, and 1 base had no gene match. The CDR3 is 13 amino acids. The CDR3 here is CASSRDRGYGYTF. The CDR3 DNA reads as TGCGCCAGCAGCCGGGACAGGGGCTATGGCTACACCTTC.